This TCR beta chain was retrieved from a study of blood T cell repertoires in COVID-19. The wider study: COVID-19 samples collected from the United States, Italy and Spain covered acute and convalescent phases.

Authors' methods: By means of reference gene primer amplification, nucleated cell counts were estimated. Sequencing was performed with immunoSEQ multiplex PCR; in TCRdb, only in-frame clones are kept and a portion is missing. D and trimming were read from the DNA, whereas the V and J calls and clone size are those reported in that table. This table holds over 200,000 clones, 70% to 90% found once. Residents of 24 US areas, aged about 18 to 89 years, made up the participants. Cohorts were assigned according to the clinical history that participants reported. The specimen was PBMCs or T cells enriched from blood (not recorded which). The receptor's source is a man between 25 and 39 years old who had recovered from COVID-19.

The CDR3 DNA is TGTGCCAGCAGTGACAATTTGGGACATTACACAGATACGCAGTATTTT. As protein: CASSDNLGHYTDTQYF. V usage is TRBV6-1 and J usage is TRBJ2-3; D is possibly TRBD1 (6 bases). The CDR3 is made up of 16 amino acids. V shed 3 bases and J shed 2 bases, with 15 bases lying between them. The germline CDR1 and CDR2 sequences are MNHNS and SASEGT.